These 30 T cell receptor beta chains originate from one sample sequenced in a study of shared clonotypes between healthy human individuals. Sequencing was performed with immunoSEQ multiplex PCR; in TCRdb, only in-frame clones are kept and a portion is missing. The sample consists of 450,000 to 500,000 clones, about 82% of them appearing once. Material: PBMCs. These receptors were obtained from a middle-aged woman in good health. Some clones in this sample may be carry-over from other donors' samples.

Here the CDR3 reads CASSLARAGVFDEQFF. Written as DNA, the CDR3 is TGTGCCAGCAGTTTAGCCCGAGCGGGAGTTTTCGATGAGCAGTTCTTC. The chain combines TRBV28 with TRBJ2-1, with 8 bases aligning to TRBD2. This CDR3 contains 16 residues. CDR1 is MDHEN and CDR2 is SYDVKM in the germline V gene. V shed 2 bases, J shed 8 bases, and the junction held 11 bases outside the gene matches.

For this clone: Other DNA sequences in the same sample also yield this CDR3. The gene calls are TRBV18 and TRBJ2-5; possibly TRBD1 for D (6 bases). V was shortened by 6 bases and J by 5 bases, with 7 bases between the two germline ends. CDR3 size: 11 residues. CDR1 is KGHSH, CDR2 LQKENI, per germline. The CDR3: CASSRGETQYF. The DNA of the CDR3 is TGTGCCAGCTCGAGGGGGGAGACCCAGTACTTC.

Concerning this clone: This same CDR3 is encoded by further DNA sequences in the sample. The V gene is TRBV5-1, the J gene TRBJ2-5; perhaps TRBD1 as D (5 bases). Germline loops: CDR1 SGHRS, CDR2 YFSETQ. CDR3 length: 13 residues. The V and J ends lost 0 bases and 5 bases respectively, with 8 bases between them. CDR3 in DNA: TGCGCCAGCAGCTTGGCAGGGTGGGAGACCCAGTACTTC. Its translation: CASSLAGWETQYF.

The chain recombines TRBV11-1 with TRBJ1-1; no definite D call. Germline V gives CDR1 SGHAT, CDR2 FQDESV (reference sequence). V was shortened by 3 bases and J by 1 base, with 9 bases between the two germline ends. The CDR3 extends over 14 amino acids. The CDR3 reads CASSFVVGNTEAFF. In nucleotides, the CDR3 is TGTGCCAGCAGCTTCGTCGTCGGGAACACTGAAGCTTTCTTT.

This chain joins TRBV15 and TRBJ2-7; TRBD2 aligns across 7 bases. The CDR3 covers 16 residues. The trim removed 7 bases at V and 7 bases at J, leaving 19 bases unmatched. Germline values: CDR1 LNHNV, CDR2 YYDKDF (reference sequence). CDR3 bases: TGTGCCACCACCCCATTCATGTTCGGGGAGGGCGGGGAGCAGTACTTC. It codes for CATTPFMFGEGGEQYF.

The V gene is TRBV5-5, the J gene TRBJ1-1; TRBD1 might be the D (6 bases). The ends were cut back, 7 bases at V and 0 bases at J, with 13 bases in the middle. Germline values: CDR1 SGHKS, CDR2 YYEKEE (reference sequence). CDR3 length equals 14 residues. The CDR3 spells CASARGRVNTEAFF. In DNA, the CDR3 is TGTGCCAGCGCCAGGGGACGTGTGAACACTGAAGCTTTCTTT.

This chain uses TRBV28 with TRBJ1-5; D perhaps matches TRBD1 (5 bases). The V gene's germline CDR1 is MDHEN and CDR2 SYDVKM. The CDR3 is made up of 14 amino acids. Between the trimmed V and J ends, which lost 5 bases and 5 bases, there was a span of 13 bases. As DNA, the CDR3 is TGTGCCAGCAGTGTCCAGGACAATTATCAGCCCCAGCATTTT. Translating gives CASSVQDNYQPQHF.

The chain carries TRBV5-1 and TRBJ2-5; TRBD1 matches at 10 bases. CDR1 and CDR2 (germline): SGHRS, YFSETQ. V lost 4 bases to trimming and J lost 4 bases; unmatched junction nucleotides: 7. The CDR3 runs to 15 residues. The CDR3 loop is CASSAGTGASETQYF. The CDR3 coding sequence is TGCGCCAGCAGCGCCGGGACAGGGGCGTCAGAGACCCAGTACTTC.

Comment on this clone: Compared with germline, one end of the junction differs, possibly owing to a read error. The V call is TRBV30, the J call TRBJ1-2, with D possibly TRBD1 on 5 matching bases. CDR1 is GTSNPN, CDR2 SVGIG, per germline (reference sequence). This CDR3 comprises 14 residues. CDR3 DNA: TGTGCCTGGAAGCGACAGAAATCCCCTTATGGCTACACTTTC. Its protein product is CAWKRQKSPYGYTF.

The CDR3 spells CASSQGEYTDTQYF. In nucleotides, the CDR3 is TGTGCCAGCAGCCAGGGGGAATACACAGATACGCAGTATTTT. The chain combines TRBV14 with TRBJ2-3; D possibly matches TRBD1 or TRBD2 (5 bases each). V was clipped by 3 bases and J by 2 bases, with 9 bases between them. This CDR3 region has 14 residues. In germline, CDR1 is SGHDN, CDR2 FVKESK.

This sequence joins TRBV5-6 and TRBJ1-5, with TRBD1 matching over 9 bases. Trimming took 4 bases from V and 6 from J; bases not matched to a gene: 8. Per the germline V gene, CDR1 is SGHDT and CDR2 is YYEEEE. The CDR3 totals 15 residues. The CDR3 protein is CASSPHRGQGQPQHF. CDR3 bases: TGTGCCAGCAGCCCTCACAGGGGGCAGGGTCAGCCCCAGCATTTT.

The chain links TRBV5-1 to TRBJ2-7; 9 nucleotides line up with TRBD2. Germline CDR1 and CDR2: SGHRS and YFSETQ. The CDR3 runs to 15 residues. The J segment lost 4 bases and the V segment lost 5 bases, leaving 10 bases of the junction unmatched. CDR3 amino acids: CASREAGLALYEQYF. In nucleotides, the CDR3 is TGCGCCAGCAGGGAGGCAGGACTAGCGTTGTACGAGCAGTACTTC.

This chain joins TRBV18 and TRBJ1-5, with a weak D call TRBD1 (5 bases). This CDR3 is 15 amino acids long. Germline V lookup: CDR1 KGHSH, CDR2 LQKENI. The germline V and J ends were trimmed by 2 bases and 6 bases, with 14 bases remaining between them. This chain's CDR3 is CASSPMRGQGQPQHF. The DNA for the CDR3 is TGTGCCAGCTCACCAATGAGGGGCCAGGGTCAGCCCCAGCATTTT.

A word on this clone: The sample holds other DNA sequences that translate to the same CDR3. The J gene is TRBJ1-4, the V gene TRBV5-1; no definite D call. Germline assignment: CDR1 SGHRS and CDR2 YFSETQ. The V end was cut by 0 bases, the J end by 0 bases, with 6 bases between. This CDR3 region has 15 residues. The CDR3 region has the DNA TGCGCCAGCAGCTTGGTGGGAGCAACTAATGAAAAACTGTTTTTT. This codes for CASSLVGATNEKLFF.

About this clone: A read error is likely here: a far larger clone is one base away. The rearrangement links TRBV2 to TRBJ2-7; D may be TRBD1 (6 bases). The CDR3 consists of 13 residues. V lost 6 bases, J lost 2 bases, and 11 bases lay in between. Germline lookup yields CDR1 SNHLY and CDR2 FYNNEI. CDR3 sequence reads: CASSRGRPYEQYF. CDR3 nucleotide sequence: TGTGCCAGCAGCAGGGGTCGCCCCTACGAGCAGTACTTC.

This clone came up a few times. The rearrangement joins TRBV2 to TRBJ1-3; D unclear. Germline V gives CDR1 SNHLY, CDR2 FYNNEI. CDR3 length equals 13 residues. Trimming left V 7 bases short and J 4 bases short, with 11 bases between. CDR3 sequence: CASKRSDGNTIYF. CDR3 in DNA: TGTGCCAGCAAGCGTTCGGACGGAAACACCATATATTTT.

As concerns this clone: Just one base apart from a much larger clone, this may be a read error. V is TRBV27 and J is TRBJ2-7; D remains ambiguous. The CDR3 contains 15 residues. CDR1 MNHEY and CDR2 SMNVEV come from the germline V gene (reference sequence). Between the trimmed V and J ends, which lost 4 bases and 1 base, there was a span of 14 bases. This CDR3 reads CASSWSRRFSYEQYF. In DNA, the CDR3 is TGTGCCAGCAGTTGGTCAAGACGTTTTTCCTACGAGCAGTACTTC.

The rearrangement joins TRBV7-3 to TRBJ2-3, with 12 bases fitting TRBD2. Germline values: CDR1 SGHTA, CDR2 FQGTGA. J was trimmed by 0 bases and V by 2 bases; bases with no gene match: 3. The CDR3 runs to 17 residues. CDR3 residues: CASSLEGLAGSTDTQYF. CDR3 bases: TGTGCCAGCAGCTTAGAAGGACTAGCGGGAAGCACAGATACGCAGTATTTT. Drawing the rest from reference TRBV7-3 and TRBJ2-3, the complete variable domain is GAGVSQTPSNKVTEKGKYVELRCDPISGHTALYWYRQSLGQGPEFLIYFQGTGAADDSGLPNDRFFAVRPEGSVSTLKIQRTERGDSAVYLCASSLEGLAGSTDTQYFGPGTRLTVL.

There are a few counts of this clone. The V call is TRBV5-1, the J call TRBJ2-5, with D possibly being TRBD2 (7 bases). V was clipped by 3 bases and J by 5 bases, with 14 bases between them. The CDR3 length is 14 residues. CDR1 and CDR2 from the germline V gene are SGHRS and YFSETQ. CDR3 loop: CASSWGGTAETQYF. DNA for the CDR3: TGCGCCAGCAGCTGGGGGGGCACGGCGGAGACCCAGTACTTC.

As for this clone: One end of the junction is discordant with germline, which a read error may explain. V is TRBV27 and J is TRBJ2-1; 8 positions agree with TRBD2. The germline gives CDR1 MNHEY, CDR2 SMNVEV (reference sequence). The CDR3 is 17 amino acids. CDR3 sequence: CATSPRPGGSSYNEQFF. CDR3 DNA: TGTGCCACCAGTCCTCGTCCGGGAGGGTCCTCCTACAATGAGCAGTTCTTC.

The rearrangement joins TRBV10-3 to TRBJ1-1, with a tentative D call TRBD1 (5 bases). This CDR3 comprises 15 residues. V was pared by 4 bases and J by 2 bases, with 14 bases between. Germline V lookup: CDR1 ENHRY, CDR2 SYGVKD. In nucleotides, the CDR3 is TGTGCCATCAGTGGAAGGGGTATAGCCAACACTGAAGCTTTCTTT. Residues: CAISGRGIANTEAFF.

The V call is TRBV4-3, the J call TRBJ2-1; a weak D match, TRBD2 (6 bases). CDR1 LGHNA and CDR2 YSLEER come from the germline V gene. The CDR3 runs 14 residues. V was clipped by 1 base and J by 4 bases, with 8 bases between them. The CDR3 sequence: CASSQGREYNEQFF. CDR3 DNA: TGCGCCAGCAGCCAAGGGCGGGAATACAATGAGCAGTTCTTC.

This rearrangement joins TRBV30 to TRBJ1-6, with D possibly matching TRBD1 (6 bases). Trimming shortened V by 5 bases and J by 8 bases, and 13 bases separated the two germline ends. There are 13 residues in the CDR3. Germline V gene sequence: CDR1 GTSNPN, CDR2 SVGIG (reference sequence). The CDR3 reads CAWGGNRDSPLHF. CDR3 in DNA: TGTGCCTGGGGGGGAAACAGGGATTCACCCCTCCACTTT.

V and J are TRBV18 and TRBJ2-4; 9 nucleotides agree with TRBD1. With 3 bases clipped from V and 5 bases from J, the junction kept 5 bases outside the gene matches. The germline V gene encodes CDR1 KGHSH and CDR2 LQKENI. This CDR3 spans 15 amino acids. DNA of the CDR3: TGTGCCAGCTCACCGGGACAGGGCGGCCAAAACATTCAGTACTTC. Translating gives CASSPGQGGQNIQYF.

This chain links TRBV28 with TRBJ2-7; 11 bases map to TRBD2. CDR1 is MDHEN and CDR2 is SYDVKM in the germline V gene. The CDR3 runs 17 residues. Germline trimming cut 5 bases from V and 4 bases from J; bases unmatched to any gene: 13. The CDR3 sequence is CASSPFPRRLAGYEQYF. In nucleotides, the CDR3 is TGTGCCAGCAGTCCCTTCCCTCGACGACTAGCGGGGTACGAGCAGTACTTC.

The gene calls are TRBV5-4 and TRBJ2-7; 9 nucleotides match TRBD1. Germline lookup yields CDR1 SGHNT and CDR2 YYREEE (reference sequence). The CDR3 totals 13 residues. After removal of 4 bases from V and 4 bases from J, the junction contained 3 bases not matched to a gene. The CDR3, as DNA: TGTGCCAGCAGCATGGGACAGGGATACGAGCAGTACTTC. It translates to CASSMGQGYEQYF.

The chain employs TRBV28 and TRBJ2-1; D is uncertain. Trimming shortened V by 7 bases and J by 5 bases, and 18 bases separated the two germline ends. The CDR3 totals 15 residues. The germline CDR1 and CDR2 sequences are MDHEN and SYDVKM. DNA of the CDR3: TGTGCCAGCACCCCCAGCTGGCGGAGCAACAATGAGCAGTTCTTC. Amino acids: CASTPSWRSNNEQFF.

The genes are TRBV4-2 and TRBJ2-6; TRBD1 agrees at 10 bases. Losses at the gene ends were 4 bases for V and 0 bases for J; bases not matched to a gene: 9. The CDR3 extends over 19 amino acids. Germline CDR1 LGHNA, CDR2 YNFKEQ. The CDR3 region is CASSLSRGTGASGANVLTF. CDR3 DNA sequence: TGTGCCAGCAGCCTATCCCGGGGGACAGGGGCCTCTGGGGCCAACGTCCTGACTTTC.

The rearrangement links TRBV5-8 to TRBJ2-7; possible D gene TRBD1, 6 bases. The germline V and J ends were trimmed by 4 bases and 12 bases, with 17 bases remaining between them. CDR1 and CDR2 from the germline V gene are SGHTS and YDEGEE. This CDR3 comprises 12 residues. The CDR3, as DNA: TGTGCCAGCAGCCATGGGACACCCCAGGGGTACTTC. Translation: CASSHGTPQGYF.

In regard to this clone: A read error is possible here, since a much larger clone lies one base away. The chain has TRBV5-1 and TRBJ1-4; no definite D call. The CDR3 is made up of 16 amino acids. Germline loops: CDR1 SGHRS, CDR2 YFSETQ. The CDR3, as DNA: TGCGCCAGCAGCTTGGAGGTACGGGCCGGGTATGAAAAACTGCTTTTT. Its protein is CASSLEVRAGYEKLLF.